These T cell receptor beta chains were read from a single sample in a study of T cell repertoires in cytomegalovirus infection. Their target antigens are unknown. Each CDR3 protein is one row after TCRdb ran MiXCR on the reads. This table has roughly 500,000 distinct CDR3 sequences, roughly 34% appearing once. The sequences come from cultured PBMCs, collected from culture after CMV antigen stimulation. The receptor set was obtained from a human donor in good health (CMV status not recorded). Some clones in this sample may be carry-over from other donors' samples. The conserved cysteine and the conserved F or W are not part of the CDR3 here. The order of the fields is V gene, CDR3 protein.

V gene: TRBV27; CDR3 protein: ASSLSAGTFRNNEQF
V gene: TRBV7-9; CDR3 protein: ASSLEGAGKLF
V gene: TRBV12-3/TRBV12-4; CDR3 protein: ASSLVVRTLNIQY
V gene: TRBV7-2; CDR3 protein: ASLFGRAYNEQF
V gene: TRBV19; CDR3 protein: ASSKVPSGTNTGELF
V gene: TRBV7-7; CDR3 protein: ASSLGGTGAETQY
V gene: TRBV7-2; CDR3 protein: ASSFTRLNEKLF
V gene: TRBV7-6; CDR3 protein: ASSSSGTSGADTQY
V gene: TRBV20-1; CDR3 protein: SAITGTGTDTQY
V gene: TRBV12-3/TRBV12-4; CDR3 protein: ASTIAGGQETQY